A single sample is the source of the 21 T cell receptor beta chains below, sequenced in a study of Ad26.COV2.S vaccination and SARS-CoV-2 variants. Assay: immunoSEQ multiplex PCR; the TCRdb copy retains only in-frame clones and omits some. The sample has more than 300,000 clones; 65% to 90% are singletons. Treatment denoted: around 19 received Ad26.COV2.S at low or high dose, single or two shots; 5 received placebo; per-sample allocation not given. The samples were gathered on day 63 after the first injection of vaccine or placebo. The sequenced sample was peripheral blood, obtained in a trial of Ad26.COV2.S vaccine versus placebo. Receptors originate from a person aged 18-65 years who received the Ad26.COV2.S COVID-19 vaccine or a placebo.

The gene calls are TRBV5-1 and TRBJ2-7; 15 nucleotides align to TRBD2. CDR1 and CDR2 (germline): SGHRS, YFSETQ. The V and J ends lost 1 base and 5 bases, in that order; junction bases with no gene match: 4. This CDR3 is built from 16 residues. CDR3 in amino acids: CASSLPGLAGGDEQYF. DNA of the CDR3: TGCGCCAGCAGCTTGCCGGGACTAGCGGGAGGCGACGAGCAGTACTTC.

This chain joins TRBV12-3 or TRBV12-4 and TRBJ1-6; D possibly corresponds to TRBD1 (6 bases). Between the trimmed V and J ends, which lost 8 bases and 12 bases, there was a span of 14 bases. There are 12 residues in the CDR3. In nucleotides, the CDR3 is TGTGCCAGCTGGTTGGGAGGGGGACCCCTCCACTTT. Translating it yields CASWLGGGPLHF.

This chain uses TRBV9 with TRBJ2-1, with 8 positions matching TRBD2. The junction had 6 bases not matched to a gene; V was cut back by 0 bases and J by 7 bases. Germline assignment: CDR1 SGDLS and CDR2 YYNGEE. The CDR3 is 15 residues long. The CDR3 region is CASSVVGGRINEQFF. As DNA, the CDR3 is TGTGCCAGCAGCGTAGTTGGCGGGAGGATAAATGAGCAGTTCTTC.

About this clone: The sample has other DNA sequences that encode this CDR3 too. The chain's CDR3 is CASSPGQGNEQYF. CDR3 DNA sequence: TGTGCCAGCTCACCGGGACAGGGGAACGAGCAGTACTTC. This chain connects TRBV18 to TRBJ2-7; 10 bases align to TRBD1. The CDR3 length is 13 residues. Looked up from germline, CDR1 is KGHSH and CDR2 is LQKENI. With V trimmed by 3 bases and J by 5 bases, 1 base remained unmatched.

The chain combines TRBV28 with TRBJ2-7; 9 bases map to TRBD2. The CDR3 spans 15 residues. V lost 3 bases and J lost 4; bases outside the gene matches: 7. Germline-derived CDR1 and CDR2 are MDHEN and SYDVKM. CDR3 region: CASSLRLAELYEQYF. The CDR3, as DNA: TGTGCCAGCAGTTTGCGACTAGCGGAACTTTACGAGCAGTACTTC.

The chain links TRBV5-1 to TRBJ2-3; 8 bases map to TRBD1. Unmatched junction bases numbered 3, after V lost 4 bases and J lost 2 bases. CDR3 length equals 14 residues. CDR1 is SGHRS, CDR2 YFSETQ, per germline. The CDR3 region is CASSPGQVTDTQYF. CDR3 bases: TGCGCCAGCAGCCCGGGACAGGTCACAGATACGCAGTATTTT.

V is TRBV19 and J is TRBJ1-1; 7 nucleotides align to TRBD1. From germline, CDR1 is LNHDA and CDR2 SQIVND (reference sequence). CDR3 length equals 17 residues. The V segment lost 0 bases and the J segment 2 bases; nucleotides outside the gene matches: 9. The CDR3 sequence is CASSIDLGTASNTEAFF. The CDR3 DNA reads as TGTGCCAGTAGTATAGATCTCGGGACAGCCAGCAACACTGAAGCTTTCTTT.

The V and J genes are TRBV9 and TRBJ2-3, with D perhaps TRBD2 (5 bases). CDR3 length: 15 residues. The V end lost 0 bases, the J end lost 2 bases, and 10 bases lay between the germline ends. The germline CDR1 and CDR2 sequences are SGDLS and YYNGEE. This CDR3 is CASSVGTSPTDTQYF. CDR3 coding DNA: TGTGCCAGCAGCGTAGGTACTAGTCCCACAGATACGCAGTATTTT. The full variable domain, with the rest looked up from reference TRBV9 and TRBJ2-3, is DSGVTQTPKHLITATGQRVTLRCSPRSGDLSVYWYQQSLDQGLQFLIQYYNGEERAKGNILERFSAQQFPDLHSELNLSSLELGDSALYFCASSVGTSPTDTQYFGPGTRLTVL.

This clone has only one observation. V gene TRBV7-9 combines with J gene TRBJ2-7, with 15 bases fitting TRBD2. In germline, CDR1 is SEHNR, CDR2 FQNEAQ (reference sequence). This CDR3 is 21 amino acids long. V was pared by 7 bases and J by 2 bases, with 21 bases of the junction left unmatched. CDR3 in DNA: TGTGCCAGCACCTCAGCTTCCTCCCCCGGGACTAGCGGGAGGAGGGCCTACGAGCAGTACTTC. Its translation is CASTSASSPGTSGRRAYEQYF. Full variable domain (outside the CDR3, taken from reference TRBV7-9 and TRBJ2-7): DTGVSQNPRHKITKRGQNVTFRCDPISEHNRLYWYRQTLGQGPEFLTYFQNEAQLEKSRLLSDRFSAERPKGSFSTLEIQRTEQGDSAMYLCASTSASSPGTSGRRAYEQYFGPGTRLTVT.

The V and J genes are TRBV6-5 and TRBJ2-7; unclear D gene. Germline V CDR1 and CDR2: MNHEY, SVGAGI. V was shortened by 2 bases and J by 1 base, with 9 bases between the two germline ends. This CDR3 is 14 amino acids long. As DNA, the CDR3 is TGTGCCAGCAGTTACAATCCATCTTCCTACGAGCAGTACTTC. This translates into CASSYNPSSYEQYF.

The chain couples TRBV3-1 (or the pseudogene TRBV3-2) to TRBJ2-5; possibly TRBD1 for D (6 bases). Trimming stripped 2 bases from V and 1 base from J, with 11 bases between. Germline loops: CDR1 LGHDT, CDR2 YNNKEL (reference sequence). The CDR3 runs 15 residues. The CDR3 DNA reads as TGTGCCAGCAGCCAATTACAGGGACCCCAAGAGACCCAGTACTTC. It specifies CASSQLQGPQETQYF.

J is TRBJ2-7 and V is TRBV19; 7 bases are a match to TRBD2. Germline trimming cut 5 bases from V and 4 bases from J; bases unmatched to any gene: 11. The germline gives CDR1 LNHDA, CDR2 SQIVND (reference sequence). The CDR3 length is 15 residues. This CDR3 reads CASSPAGPEAYEQYF. DNA for the CDR3: TGTGCCAGTAGTCCAGCGGGGCCTGAGGCTTACGAGCAGTACTTC.

J is TRBJ2-6 and V is TRBV27; a weak D match, TRBD2 (7 bases). Germline V gene data show CDR1 as MNHEY and CDR2 as SMNVEV (reference sequence). This CDR3 is 17 amino acids long. The germline V and J ends were trimmed by 4 bases and 2 bases, with 15 bases remaining between them. This CDR3 reads CASSSPGGHPGANVLTF. CDR3 DNA sequence: TGTGCCAGCAGTTCCCCGGGGGGACACCCTGGGGCCAACGTCCTGACTTTC.

This rearrangement joins TRBV7-2 to TRBJ1-6, with TRBD1 as a possible D gene (6 bases). The CDR3 consists of 14 residues. Germline CDR1 is SGHTA and CDR2 is FQGNSA. Deletions cut 5 bases from V and 10 bases from J, with 15 bases between. The CDR3 sequence is CASSPTGWDSPLHF. DNA for the CDR3: TGTGCCAGCAGCCCAACAGGGTGGGACTCACCCCTCCACTTT. Filled out from reference TRBV7-2 and TRBJ1-6, the complete variable domain reads GAGVSQSPSNKVTEKGKDVELRCDPISGHTALYWYRQSLGQGLEFLIYFQGNSAPDKSGLPSDRFSAERTGGSVSTLTIQRTQQEDSAVYLCASSPTGWDSPLHFGNGTRLTVT.

V and J are TRBV2 and TRBJ2-1; 7 bases fit TRBD1. The CDR3 has 13 residues. With 8 bases clipped from V and 9 bases from J, the junction kept 10 bases outside the gene matches. The germline V gene has CDR1 SNHLY and CDR2 FYNNEI. The DNA of the CDR3 is TGTGCCAGCCACGAGGGGGCTCAAAGTGAGCAGTTCTTC. It encodes CASHEGAQSEQFF.

DNA of the CDR3: TGTGCCAGCAGCCAAGGAAACACTGAAGCTTTCTTT. It encodes CASSQGNTEAFF. The chain is built from TRBV3-1 (or the pseudogene TRBV3-2) and TRBJ1-1; D ambiguous. Germline-derived CDR1 and CDR2 are LGHDT and YNNKEL (reference sequence). CDR3 length: 12 residues. Deletions cut 1 base from V and 2 bases from J, with 2 bases between.

J is TRBJ2-3 and V is TRBV29-1; no firm D call. Deletions cut 3 bases from V and 3 bases from J, with 7 bases between. CDR1 is SQVTM and CDR2 is ANQGSEA in the germline V gene. This CDR3 has 12 residues. CDR3 residues: CSVDFRTDTQYF. The CDR3 coding sequence is TGCAGCGTTGATTTCAGGACAGATACGCAGTATTTT.

The chain recombines TRBV28 with TRBJ1-1; D is possibly TRBD1 (6 bases). Trimming pared 5 bases from V and 7 bases from J, leaving 17 bases between. Germline CDR1 is MDHEN and CDR2 is SYDVKM. The CDR3 runs 14 residues. CDR3 sequence reads: CASSPGGATFEAFF. In DNA, the CDR3 is TGTGCCAGCAGTCCCGGGGGGGCAACTTTTGAAGCTTTCTTT.

The CDR3: CASSVLAGGNEQFF. CDR3 in DNA: TGTGCCAGCAGCGTACTAGCGGGGGGTAATGAGCAGTTCTTC. V usage is TRBV9 and J usage is TRBJ2-1, with TRBD2 identical over 11 bases. Germline CDR1 is SGDLS and CDR2 is YYNGEE. The CDR3 runs 14 residues. The V gene end was trimmed by 1 base and the J gene end by 7 bases; junction bases not matched to a gene: 1.

This chain connects TRBV2 to TRBJ1-3; no reliable D call. This CDR3 is 14 amino acids long. The germline V and J ends were trimmed by 0 bases and 0 bases, with 3 bases remaining between them. The germline CDR1 and CDR2 sequences are SNHLY and FYNNEI. The CDR3 DNA reads as TGTGCCAGCAGTGAAGCGTTCTCTGGAAACACCATATATTTT. Translated, it gives CASSEAFSGNTIYF.

The chain carries TRBV6-2 or TRBV6-3 and TRBJ1-6; no reliable D call. This CDR3 contains 16 residues. From germline, CDR1 is MNHEY and CDR2 SVGEGT. The ends were cut back, 1 base at V and 7 bases at J, with 14 bases in the middle. The CDR3 DNA is TGTGCCAGCAGTTACTGGCGCGGAAACGGGAATTCACCCCTCCACTTT. Its protein is CASSYWRGNGNSPLHF.